The 30 T cell receptor beta chains below all came from one sample that was sequenced in a study of blood T cell repertoires in COVID-19. Measured with immunoSEQ multiplex PCR; TCRdb has only the in-frame clones, and not every one. The profile shows 75,000 to 85,000 clones, 88% of them singletons. The sequenced sample was peripheral blood. The receptors were gathered from a human donor in a cohort sampled during active COVID-19.

The V gene is TRBV29-1, the J gene TRBJ2-3, with 7 bases aligning to TRBD1. The CDR3 is made up of 12 amino acids. With V trimmed by 7 bases and J by 4 bases, 5 bases remained unmatched. The germline V gene has CDR1 SQVTM and CDR2 ANQGSEA. CDR3 DNA sequence: TGCAGCGCACGGGACAGCCCAGATACGCAGTATTTT. It is translated as CSARDSPDTQYF.

A single count supports this clone. This chain uses TRBV30 with TRBJ1-4, with D tentatively TRBD1 (6 bases). The CDR3 extends over 16 amino acids. V was cut by 3 bases and J by 8 bases, with 22 bases left in between. Germline V gives CDR1 GTSNPN, CDR2 SVGIG (reference sequence). CDR3 nucleotides: TGTGCCTGGAGCACCGGAACAGGGCAGGGTGGAGAAAAACTGTTTTTT. It specifies CAWSTGTGQGGEKLFF.

This clone came up a few times. The V and J genes are TRBV2 and TRBJ1-1; TRBD1 matches 9 bases. V lost 6 bases and J lost 3; bases outside the gene matches: 5. This CDR3 has 14 amino acids. CDR1 is SNHLY, CDR2 FYNNEI, per germline. CDR3 protein: CASSAGQGHTEAFF. CDR3 sequence (DNA): TGTGCCAGCAGCGCGGGACAGGGACACACTGAAGCTTTCTTT.

The chain carries TRBV11-3 and TRBJ2-3; TRBD2 matches at 8 bases. CDR1 and CDR2 from the germline V gene are SGHNT and YENEEA. The CDR3 totals 18 residues. V was clipped by 1 base and J by 0 bases; unmatched bases: 9. The CDR3 region is CASSLGEAGGPSTDTQYF. In DNA form, the CDR3 reads TGTGCCAGCAGCTTAGGGGAGGCGGGAGGACCTAGCACAGATACGCAGTATTTT.

The rearrangement joins TRBV5-1 to TRBJ2-2; 7 bases agree with TRBD1. Germline CDR1 SGHRS, CDR2 YFSETQ. Trimming cost V 3 bases and J 5 bases; bases outside gene matches: 7. The CDR3 is 15 amino acids. Here the CDR3 DNA reads TGCGCCAGCAGCTCACGGGACAGTTTAACCGGGGAGCTGTTTTTT. Its translation is CASSSRDSLTGELFF.

The count of this clone is one. The chain has TRBV6-2 or TRBV6-3 and TRBJ2-3, with 9 bases lining up with TRBD2. Germline-derived CDR1 and CDR2 are MNHEY and SVGEGT. After removal of 2 bases from V and 0 bases from J, the junction contained 6 bases not matched to a gene. This CDR3 comprises 17 residues. This CDR3 is CASSYGLAGESTDTQYF. The CDR3 coding sequence is TGTGCCAGCAGTTACGGGTTAGCGGGGGAGAGCACAGATACGCAGTATTTT.

This clone has a single count. V gene TRBV10-3 combines with J gene TRBJ1-2; D gene unclear. Germline V CDR1 and CDR2: ENHRY, SYGVKD. The CDR3 loop spans 17 amino acids. Deletions cut 6 bases from V and 6 bases from J, with 26 bases between. CDR3 DNA sequence: TGTGCCATCAGGGGCAACGAAGACGGTGGTCGACACGATGGCTACACCTTC. Its protein product is CAIRGNEDGGRHDGYTF.

The chain has TRBV19 and TRBJ2-3; 12 nucleotides line up with TRBD2. With V trimmed by 9 bases and J by 6 bases, 1 base remained unmatched. Germline values: CDR1 LNHDA, CDR2 SQIVND (reference sequence). The CDR3 has 12 amino acids. The CDR3 here is CASGTSGDTQYF. DNA for the CDR3: TGTGCCAGCGGGACTAGCGGGGATACGCAGTATTTT.

The chain employs TRBV10-3 and TRBJ1-1; 7 bases fit TRBD1. Trimming removed 3 bases from V and 4 bases from J; junction bases left unmatched: 5. The germline V gene encodes CDR1 ENHRY and CDR2 SYGVKD. The CDR3 loop spans 14 amino acids. As DNA, the CDR3 is TGTGCCATCAGTGACGGGACAGCGACCACTGAAGCTTTCTTT. Protein: CAISDGTATTEAFF.

The chain combines TRBV12-2 with TRBJ1-1; the D segment call TRBD1 is taken from the table without a DNA check. TRBV12-2 is tagged as a pseudogene. The CDR3 sequence is 16 residues long. The CDR3 region is CASRLSLGRMNTEAFF. CDR3 coding DNA: TGTGCAAGTCGCTTAAGCCTGGGCCGGATGAACACTGAAGCTTTCTTT.

The chain combines TRBV9 with TRBJ2-5; 10 nucleotides line up with TRBD1. This CDR3 contains 14 residues. Looked up from germline, CDR1 is SGDLS and CDR2 is YYNGEE. V shed 4 bases, J shed 2 bases, and the junction held 2 bases outside the gene matches. The CDR3 DNA follows: TGTGCCAGCAGCACGGGACAGGGGCAAGAGACCCAGTACTTC. Translated, it gives CASSTGQGQETQYF. Drawing the rest from reference TRBV9 and TRBJ2-5, the complete variable domain is DSGVTQTPKHLITATGQRVTLRCSPRSGDLSVYWYQQSLDQGLQFLIQYYNGEERAKGNILERFSAQQFPDLHSELNLSSLELGDSALYFCASSTGQGQETQYFGPGTRLLVL.

The rearrangement links TRBV6-2 or TRBV6-3 to TRBJ1-2; TRBD1 matches 10 bases. From germline, CDR1 is MNHEY and CDR2 SVGEGT. The J segment lost 8 bases and the V segment lost 2 bases, leaving 17 bases of the junction unmatched. CDR3 length equals 18 residues. CDR3 in DNA: TGTGCCAGCAGTTACGACGGGACAGGGGATCGGTGGTCGAAGGGCTACACCTTC. It encodes CASSYDGTGDRWSKGYTF.

J is TRBJ2-1 and V is TRBV28; 11 bases line up with TRBD1. The CDR3 totals 15 residues. Losses at the gene ends were 3 bases for V and 10 bases for J; bases not matched to a gene: 8. Germline V gene lookup returns CDR1 MDHEN and CDR2 SYDVKM. The CDR3 protein is CASSLMGQGVLEQFF. For the CDR3, the DNA is TGTGCCAGCAGTTTGATGGGACAGGGGGTTTTGGAGCAGTTCTTC.

This clone showed up just once. The chain has TRBV3-1 (or the pseudogene TRBV3-2) and TRBJ1-1; D unresolved. The CDR3 runs to 12 residues. The germline CDR1 and CDR2 sequences are LGHDT and YNNKEL (reference sequence). With 3 bases removed from V and 5 bases from J, the gap between germline ends came to 7 bases. CDR3: CASSQGETEAFF. The CDR3 DNA reads as TGTGCCAGCAGCCAGGGAGAGACTGAAGCTTTCTTT.

This sequence joins TRBV11-2 and TRBJ1-5, with D uncertain. This CDR3 is built from 13 residues. Looked up from germline, CDR1 is SGHAT and CDR2 is FQNNGV. V was trimmed by 0 bases and J by 6 bases, leaving 6 bases between them. CDR3 in amino acids: CASSLDSRQPQHF. The CDR3 DNA sequence: TGTGCCAGCAGCTTAGACTCCCGTCAGCCCCAGCATTTT. The full variable domain, in which reference TRBV11-2 and TRBJ1-5 provide the parts outside the CDR3, is EAGVAQSPRYKIIEKRQSVAFWCNPISGHATLYWYQQILGQGPKLLIQFQNNGVVDDSQLPKDRFSAERLKGVDSTLKIQPAKLEDSAVYLCASSLDSRQPQHFGDGTRLSIL.

The V gene is TRBV6-5, the J gene TRBJ1-6; 7 bases line up with TRBD1. Per germline, CDR1 MNHEY and CDR2 SVGAGI. The trim removed 5 bases at V and 13 bases at J, leaving 8 bases unmatched. The CDR3 has 13 residues. CDR3 amino acids: CASSLRTGSPLHF. The CDR3 nucleotides are TGTGCCAGCAGTCTACGGACAGGTTCCCCCCTCCACTTT.

This clone has more than one count but fewer than ten. The rearrangement links TRBV5-1 to TRBJ1-1, with D hard to call. This CDR3 is 14 amino acids long. Deletions cut 4 bases from V and 0 bases from J, with 10 bases between. CDR1 and CDR2 from the germline V gene are SGHRS and YFSETQ. The CDR3 DNA reads TGCGCCAGCAGCCCAACCCAGGTGAACACTGAAGCTTTCTTT. The encoded protein is CASSPTQVNTEAFF.

This clone was seen just once. The rearrangement joins TRBV19 to TRBJ2-4; the D gene is possibly TRBD1 (5 bases). In germline, CDR1 is LNHDA, CDR2 SQIVND (reference sequence). The CDR3 runs 19 residues. V was cut by 3 bases and J by 0 bases, with 21 bases left in between. The DNA of the CDR3 is TGTGCCAGTAGTATTACGGCGTCGGCAGGGCGATTAGCCAAAAACATTCAGTACTTC. Translated: CASSITASAGRLAKNIQYF.

The rearrangement links TRBV7-3 to TRBJ2-1, with D possibly TRBD2 on 5 matching bases. CDR3 size: 16 residues. V lost 0 bases and J lost 0, with 9 bases in between. CDR1 and CDR2 (germline): SGHTA, FQGTGA. In DNA, the CDR3 is TGTGCCAGCAGCTTAACGCCTGGGAGCTCCTACAATGAGCAGTTCTTC. Translation: CASSLTPGSSYNEQFF.

The V call is TRBV7-2, the J call TRBJ2-2; D might be TRBD2 (5 bases). CDR3 length equals 16 residues. The V end lost 1 base, the J end lost 5 bases, and 14 bases lay between the germline ends. Germline CDR1 is SGHTA and CDR2 is FQGNSA. The CDR3 loop is CASSLVSAAGTGELFF. The CDR3 nucleotides read TGTGCCAGCAGCTTAGTGTCGGCGGCGGGTACCGGGGAGCTGTTTTTT. The full variable domain, its missing parts supplied by reference TRBV7-2 and TRBJ2-2, is GAGVSQSPSNKVTEKGKDVELRCDPISGHTALYWYRQSLGQGLEFLIYFQGNSAPDKSGLPSDRFSAERTGGSVSTLTIQRTQQEDSAVYLCASSLVSAAGTGELFFGEGSRLTVL.

This clone was counted between two and nine times. This chain joins TRBV27 and TRBJ2-1; 8 nucleotides align to TRBD1. The CDR3 has 14 residues. J lost 4 bases, V lost 5 bases, and 4 bases had no gene match. Looked up from germline, CDR1 is MNHEY and CDR2 is SMNVEV (reference sequence). The chain's CDR3 is CASSETGEYNEQFF. CDR3 sequence (DNA): TGTGCCAGCAGTGAGACAGGGGAGTACAATGAGCAGTTCTTC.

J is TRBJ2-7 and V is TRBV6-5; TRBD2 is a possible D gene (5 bases). The CDR3 spans 14 residues. Germline values: CDR1 MNHEY, CDR2 SVGAGI. Between the trimmed V and J ends, which lost 0 bases and 0 bases, there was a span of 6 bases. CDR3 bases: TGTGCCAGCAGTTACTCGGGGAGCTCCTACGAGCAGTACTTC. This sequence encodes CASSYSGSSYEQYF.

The CDR3 sequence: CATRKAGTSYQPQHF. CDR3 DNA sequence: TGTGCCACCAGGAAGGCCGGGACAAGTTATCAGCCCCAGCATTTT. The rearrangement joins TRBV15 to TRBJ1-5; TRBD1 is a possible D gene (6 bases). Trimming left V 6 bases short and J 5 bases short, with 17 bases between. Germline V gives CDR1 LNHNV, CDR2 YYDKDF (reference sequence). This CDR3 is built from 15 residues.

V usage is TRBV6-6 and J usage is TRBJ2-7; possibly TRBD1 for D (6 bases). Trimming removed 5 bases at V and 0 bases at J, with 14 bases between. CDR3 length: 15 amino acids. From germline, CDR1 is MNHNY and CDR2 SVGAGI (reference sequence). The CDR3 loop reads CASSNLGQNSYEQYF. The CDR3 bases are TGTGCCAGCAGTAACCTCGGACAGAACTCCTACGAGCAGTACTTC.

The V and J genes are TRBV3-1 (or the pseudogene TRBV3-2) and TRBJ2-3, with a tentative D call TRBD1 (6 bases). CDR3 length: 14 amino acids. V lost 6 bases, J lost 3 bases, and 13 bases lay in between. The V gene's germline CDR1 is LGHDT and CDR2 YNNKEL (reference sequence). The CDR3 DNA reads as TGTGCCAGCAGGTCGGGTACAGGGACAGATACGCAGTATTTT. Residues: CASRSGTGTDTQYF.

The V gene is TRBV5-6, the J gene TRBJ1-2; D possibly corresponds to TRBD1 (5 bases). The CDR3 runs to 16 residues. V was pared by 4 bases and J by 4 bases, with 20 bases between. CDR1 is SGHDT, CDR2 YYEEEE, per germline. The CDR3 nucleotides are TGTGCCAGCAGCGGTTCCCTCGGGAGAGGGACCTATGGCTACACCTTC. Amino acids: CASSGSLGRGTYGYTF.

This clone was seen just once. The gene calls are TRBV3-1 (or the pseudogene TRBV3-2) and TRBJ2-7; TRBD2 matches at 7 bases. The CDR3 has 14 amino acids. The V gene's germline CDR1 is LGHDT and CDR2 YNNKEL (reference sequence). J gave up 6 bases and V 3 bases, and 8 bases lay outside the gene matches. The CDR3 nucleotides are TGTGCCAGCAGCCACCGAGCGGGATCGGTCGAGCAGTACTTC. Amino acids: CASSHRAGSVEQYF.

The rearrangement uses TRBV27 and TRBJ1-1; maybe TRBD1 (5 bases). The CDR3 is made up of 14 amino acids. Germline V lookup: CDR1 MNHEY, CDR2 SMNVEV (reference sequence). Between the trimmed V and J ends, which lost 3 bases and 3 bases, there was a span of 11 bases. The CDR3 nucleotides are TGTGCCAGCAGTTTTGAGGGGAGGGACACTGAAGCTTTCTTT. Translating gives CASSFEGRDTEAFF.

This CDR3 is CASSDRGSGAYEQYF. CDR3 DNA: TGTGCCAGCAGTGATCGTGGGAGCGGGGCCTACGAGCAGTACTTC. V gene TRBV28 combines with J gene TRBJ2-7; 7 bases are a match to TRBD2. The CDR3 has 15 amino acids. Germline V gives CDR1 MDHEN, CDR2 SYDVKM. Germline trimming cut 5 bases from V and 2 bases from J; bases unmatched to any gene: 9.

The V call is TRBV5-1, the J call TRBJ2-3; 8 positions match TRBD1. The CDR3 runs 13 residues. Germline trimming cut 4 bases from V and 6 bases from J; bases unmatched to any gene: 4. Germline CDR1 and CDR2: SGHRS and YFSETQ. The CDR3 loop reads CASSAQGADTQYF. CDR3 DNA: TGCGCCAGCAGCGCCCAGGGGGCGGATACGCAGTATTTT. Looking up the rest from reference TRBV5-1 and TRBJ2-3 gives the full variable domain: KAGVTQTPRYLIKTRGQQVTLSCSPISGHRSVSWYQQTPGQGLQFLFEYFSETQRNKGNFPGRFSGRQFSNSRSEMNVSTLELGDSALYLCASSAQGADTQYFGPGTRLTVL.